This T cell receptor (beta chain) appears in the sequencing data of a study of T-cell reconstitution after alpha-beta-depleted transplantation in children. TCRbeta library construction was performed incorporating unique molecular identifiers. TCRdb reprocessed the PCR reads with MiXCR, giving one entry per CDR3 protein. The sample comprises some 450,000 distinct CDR3 sequences, over 40% of which are singletons, and roughly a quarter rests with the top ten. Study-level results: Expanded clones from the graft, numbering several hundred, reportedly supplied alpha-beta T cells about two months after transplant. Newly generated T cells supplied most T-cell counts and diversity one year post-transplant. Some patients' high day-60 TCRbeta diversity was traced to surviving recipient T cells and thymic progenitors.

Germline loops: CDR1 SQVTM, CDR2 ANQGSEA. V shed 4 bases and J shed 2 bases, with 6 bases lying between them. The CDR3 sequence is 13 residues long. This clonotype was observed many times. Its antigen remains unknown. J is TRBJ2-6 and V is TRBV29-1, with D tentatively TRBD1 (5 bases). This receptor was identified in a girl aged 2 to 9 with aplastic anemia, due to receive a stem cell transplant. Sequencing used PBMCs, obtained before TCRalphabeta/CD19-depleted stem cell transplant. The CDR3 nucleotides are TGCAGCGTTGGACAGCCTGGGGCCAACGTCCTGACTTTC. Translated, it gives CSVGQPGANVLTF.